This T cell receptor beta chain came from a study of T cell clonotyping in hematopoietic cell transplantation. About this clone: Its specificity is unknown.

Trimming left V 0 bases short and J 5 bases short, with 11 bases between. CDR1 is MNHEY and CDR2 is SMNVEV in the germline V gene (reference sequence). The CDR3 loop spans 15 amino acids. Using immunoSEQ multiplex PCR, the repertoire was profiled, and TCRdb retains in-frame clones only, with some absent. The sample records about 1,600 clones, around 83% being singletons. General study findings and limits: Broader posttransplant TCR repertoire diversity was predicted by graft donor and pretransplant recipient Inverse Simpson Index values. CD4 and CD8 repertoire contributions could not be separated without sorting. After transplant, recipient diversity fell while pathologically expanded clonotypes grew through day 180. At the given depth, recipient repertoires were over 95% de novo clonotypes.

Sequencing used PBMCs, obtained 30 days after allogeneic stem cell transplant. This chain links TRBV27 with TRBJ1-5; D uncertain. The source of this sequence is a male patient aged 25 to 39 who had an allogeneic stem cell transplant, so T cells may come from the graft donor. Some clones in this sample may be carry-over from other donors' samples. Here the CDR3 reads CASSLSARGYQPQHF. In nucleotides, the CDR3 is TGTGCCAGCAGTTTATCGGCACGAGGTTATCAGCCCCAGCATTTT.